A selection of T cell receptor beta chains follows, all from one sample in a study of regulatory T cells in long-lasting Graves disease. TCRdb re-called the multiplex PCR reads with MiXCR, one entry per CDR3 protein. The sample shows about 440,000 distinct CDR3 sequences, about 16% of them seen only once. These same data were also listed under a study on T cells in Graves' hyperthyroidism and ophthalmopathy.

The sequencing used peripheral blood mononuclear cells (PBMCs), collected at new diagnosis, from a patient treated with antithyroid drugs. Receptors were obtained from a woman in her 30s with Graves disease. The CDR3 runs from the conserved cysteine through the conserved F or W. The D gene is left open where the match is weak. Only part of the rows carry a size: once, few, many, or a class if the clone is expanded.

cdr3_nt: TGTGCCACCAGCAGAGATGCGGGTGAGCAGTTCTTC; cdr3_aa: CATSRDAGEQFF; clone_size: many; d_call: -; v_call: TRBV15; j_call: TRBJ2-1
cdr3_nt: TGCGCCAGCAGCCAAGAAGGGGTACGGGATACGCAGTATTTT; cdr3_aa: CASSQEGVRDTQYF; clone_size: -; d_call: -; v_call: TRBV4-1; j_call: TRBJ2-3
cdr3_nt: TGCGCCAGCAGTTTAAAAGTGGACACTGAAGCTTTCTTT; cdr3_aa: CASSLKVDTEAFF; clone_size: few; d_call: -; v_call: TRBV10-1; j_call: TRBJ1-1
cdr3_nt: TGTGCCACCAGCCCTTGGGGCGGGAATGAGCAGTTCTTC; cdr3_aa: CATSPWGGNEQFF; clone_size: many; d_call: -; v_call: TRBV24-1; j_call: TRBJ2-1
cdr3_nt: TGTGCCAGCAGTTACTCAGGGGGAGGGAATGAGCAGTTCTTC; cdr3_aa: CASSYSGGGNEQFF; clone_size: many; d_call: -; v_call: TRBV6-2/TRBV6-3; j_call: TRBJ2-1
cdr3_nt: TGTGCCAGCTCTCGCAGGGATCACTATGGCTACACCTTC; cdr3_aa: CASSRRDHYGYTF; clone_size: many; d_call: -; v_call: TRBV27; j_call: TRBJ1-2
cdr3_nt: TGTGCCAGCAGTTCCCGGACTAGTCGCGAGCAGTACTTC; cdr3_aa: CASSSRTSREQYF; clone_size: many; d_call: TRBD2; v_call: TRBV12-3/TRBV12-4; j_call: TRBJ2-7
cdr3_nt: TGTGCCAGCAGCCCTTGGGGTTACAATGAGCAGTTCTTC; cdr3_aa: CASSPWGYNEQFF; clone_size: few; d_call: -; v_call: TRBV6-4; j_call: TRBJ2-1
cdr3_nt: TGTGCCAGCAGCCAAGGGGGAGGCACCATATATTTT; cdr3_aa: CASSQGGGTIYF; clone_size: -; d_call: -; v_call: TRBV12-3/TRBV12-4; j_call: TRBJ1-3
cdr3_nt: TGCGCCAGCAGCCAAGATGGTCTAGCGGGAAAAGAGACCCAGTACTTC; cdr3_aa: CASSQDGLAGKETQYF; clone_size: -; d_call: TRBD2; v_call: TRBV4-1; j_call: TRBJ2-5
cdr3_nt: TGTGCCAGCAGTCCCTCCCGGGGCAGGTCCTACGAGCAGTACTTC; cdr3_aa: CASSPSRGRSYEQYF; clone_size: few; d_call: -; v_call: TRBV27; j_call: TRBJ2-7
cdr3_nt: TGCAGTGCTATGGGACTAGCGGGATACAATGAGCAGTTCTTC; cdr3_aa: CSAMGLAGYNEQFF; clone_size: -; d_call: TRBD2; v_call: TRBV20-1; j_call: TRBJ2-1
cdr3_nt: TGTGCCACCAGCAAGGCCGGGACAGATACGCAGTATTTT; cdr3_aa: CATSKAGTDTQYF; clone_size: few; d_call: -; v_call: TRBV15; j_call: TRBJ2-3
cdr3_nt: TGTGCCAGCACCCCGGACAGGGCGGCATGGGAGCGGGAGGGCGGCACAGATACGCAGTATTTT; cdr3_aa: CASTPDRAAWEREGGTDTQYF; clone_size: many; d_call: TRBD2; v_call: TRBV2; j_call: TRBJ2-3
cdr3_nt: TGTGCCAGCAGTGAGCTTGGGGGCGCTGTCTATGGCTACACCTTC; cdr3_aa: CASSELGGAVYGYTF; clone_size: many; d_call: -; v_call: TRBV2; j_call: TRBJ1-2
cdr3_nt: TGTGCCAGCTCACCGGGGACAGCAACCTACGAGCAGTACTTC; cdr3_aa: CASSPGTATYEQYF; clone_size: many; d_call: TRBD1; v_call: TRBV18; j_call: TRBJ2-7
cdr3_nt: TGTGCCACCAGCAGAGCGGGACTAGCGTCATACGAGCAGTACTTC; cdr3_aa: CATSRAGLASYEQYF; clone_size: -; d_call: TRBD2; v_call: TRBV15; j_call: TRBJ2-7
cdr3_nt: TGTGCCAGCAGTTACTCTCCGGACAGGAACTATGGCTACACCTTC; cdr3_aa: CASSYSPDRNYGYTF; clone_size: many; d_call: TRBD1; v_call: TRBV6-5; j_call: TRBJ1-2
cdr3_nt: TGTGCCAGCAGCTTCCTCGGAGGTTTACCGGGACTAGCGGGAGATACGCAGTATTTT; cdr3_aa: CASSFLGGLPGLAGDTQYF; clone_size: many; d_call: TRBD2; v_call: TRBV7-3; j_call: TRBJ2-3
cdr3_nt: TGCAGTGCTAGCCCCAGGAGGAGCTCCTACAATGAGCAGTTCTTC; cdr3_aa: CSASPRRSSYNEQFF; clone_size: -; d_call: -; v_call: TRBV20-1; j_call: TRBJ2-1
cdr3_nt: TGTGCCAGCAGTTTAAGGGCGGGGATCAATCAGCCCCAGCATTTT; cdr3_aa: CASSLRAGINQPQHF; clone_size: few; d_call: -; v_call: TRBV12-3/TRBV12-4; j_call: TRBJ1-5
cdr3_nt: TGTGCCAGCAGCTTGGAACAATTCTACGAGCAGTACTTC; cdr3_aa: CASSLEQFYEQYF; clone_size: many; d_call: -; v_call: TRBV11-2; j_call: TRBJ2-7
cdr3_nt: TGTGCCAGCGGGGGACAGAACACCGGGGAGCTGTTTTTT; cdr3_aa: CASGGQNTGELFF; clone_size: -; d_call: -; v_call: TRBV11-2; j_call: TRBJ2-2
cdr3_nt: TGTGCCATCAGTGAGTCGGTAGATGAGCAGTTCTTC; cdr3_aa: CAISESVDEQFF; clone_size: few; d_call: -; v_call: TRBV10-3; j_call: TRBJ2-1
cdr3_nt: TGCGCCAGCACCTTGGAACCCGTGAAGGGCTACGAGCAGTACTTC; cdr3_aa: CASTLEPVKGYEQYF; clone_size: few; d_call: -; v_call: TRBV5-1; j_call: TRBJ2-7
cdr3_nt: TGTGCCAGCAGTGATGGTCTGAGGGGGAGCAATCAGCCCCAGCATTTT; cdr3_aa: CASSDGLRGSNQPQHF; clone_size: few; d_call: -; v_call: TRBV25-1; j_call: TRBJ1-5
cdr3_nt: TGTGCCAGCAGCTTATCCGCTAGCGGGACCCAGCGGTTCTTC; cdr3_aa: CASSLSASGTQRFF; clone_size: few; d_call: TRBD2; v_call: TRBV11-2; j_call: TRBJ2-1
cdr3_nt: TGTGCCAGCAGCGCGGGACTAGTAGCGTCCTACGAGCAGTACTTC; cdr3_aa: CASSAGLVASYEQYF; clone_size: few; d_call: TRBD2; v_call: TRBV7-6; j_call: TRBJ2-7
cdr3_nt: TGCAGTGCCAGGGACTCCCAAAGAGGTGAGCAGTTCTTC; cdr3_aa: CSARDSQRGEQFF; clone_size: many; d_call: -; v_call: TRBV20-1; j_call: TRBJ2-1
cdr3_nt: TGTGCCACCACCCGGGTAGGGGCCTATGGCTACACCTTC; cdr3_aa: CATTRVGAYGYTF; clone_size: -; d_call: -; v_call: TRBV12-3/TRBV12-4; j_call: TRBJ1-2
cdr3_nt: TGCAGTGCCATAACGGGACTAGCGTACTACAATGAGCAGTTCTTC; cdr3_aa: CSAITGLAYYNEQFF; clone_size: many; d_call: TRBD2; v_call: TRBV20-1; j_call: TRBJ2-1
cdr3_nt: TGTGCCAGCAGTTCGGTACGGGGACTGAGCTCCTACGAGCAGTACTTC; cdr3_aa: CASSSVRGLSSYEQYF; clone_size: -; d_call: -; v_call: TRBV6-5; j_call: TRBJ2-7
cdr3_nt: TGTGCCAGCAGTTTATCATCGGGGCCCGGCTACGAGCAGTACTTC; cdr3_aa: CASSLSSGPGYEQYF; clone_size: many; d_call: -; v_call: TRBV27; j_call: TRBJ2-7
cdr3_nt: TGTGCTAGCAGCTCACGGGGGCGAGCGGTTACCTACAATGAGCAGTTCTTC; cdr3_aa: CASSSRGRAVTYNEQFF; clone_size: -; d_call: -; v_call: TRBV7-7; j_call: TRBJ2-1
cdr3_nt: TGTGCCAGCAGTGACCCAGGCCGGAACACTGAAGCTTTCTTT; cdr3_aa: CASSDPGRNTEAFF; clone_size: many; d_call: -; v_call: TRBV6-1; j_call: TRBJ1-1
cdr3_nt: TGTGCCCGACAGGGTCCGGGACTAGCGGGAGTAGTTGATGAGCAGTTCTTC; cdr3_aa: CARQGPGLAGVVDEQFF; clone_size: many; d_call: TRBD2; v_call: TRBV19; j_call: TRBJ2-1
cdr3_nt: TGTGCCAGCAGCCGTCGGCCAGCGGGAGGTCACAATGAGCAGTTCTTC; cdr3_aa: CASSRRPAGGHNEQFF; clone_size: -; d_call: TRBD2; v_call: TRBV9; j_call: TRBJ2-1
cdr3_nt: TGTGCCAGCTCACCCCGGGACAGCCGTTTTGGCTACACCTTC; cdr3_aa: CASSPRDSRFGYTF; clone_size: -; d_call: TRBD1; v_call: TRBV18; j_call: TRBJ1-2
cdr3_nt: TGCGCCAGCAGCTTGGTAGGCCAGAATGAGCAGTTCTTC; cdr3_aa: CASSLVGQNEQFF; clone_size: -; d_call: -; v_call: TRBV5-1; j_call: TRBJ2-1
cdr3_nt: TGTGCCAGCAGCTTGTTTCGGTCCATGAACACTGAAGCTTTCTTT; cdr3_aa: CASSLFRSMNTEAFF; clone_size: many; d_call: -; v_call: TRBV5-6; j_call: TRBJ1-1
cdr3_nt: TGTGCCAGCTCAGCCTACCCGAGCTCCTACAATGAGCAGTTCTTC; cdr3_aa: CASSAYPSSYNEQFF; clone_size: -; d_call: -; v_call: TRBV18; j_call: TRBJ2-1
cdr3_nt: TGCAGCGTCCCAACTAGCGGGAGACGGTTCTTC; cdr3_aa: CSVPTSGRRFF; clone_size: many; d_call: TRBD2; v_call: TRBV29-1; j_call: TRBJ2-1